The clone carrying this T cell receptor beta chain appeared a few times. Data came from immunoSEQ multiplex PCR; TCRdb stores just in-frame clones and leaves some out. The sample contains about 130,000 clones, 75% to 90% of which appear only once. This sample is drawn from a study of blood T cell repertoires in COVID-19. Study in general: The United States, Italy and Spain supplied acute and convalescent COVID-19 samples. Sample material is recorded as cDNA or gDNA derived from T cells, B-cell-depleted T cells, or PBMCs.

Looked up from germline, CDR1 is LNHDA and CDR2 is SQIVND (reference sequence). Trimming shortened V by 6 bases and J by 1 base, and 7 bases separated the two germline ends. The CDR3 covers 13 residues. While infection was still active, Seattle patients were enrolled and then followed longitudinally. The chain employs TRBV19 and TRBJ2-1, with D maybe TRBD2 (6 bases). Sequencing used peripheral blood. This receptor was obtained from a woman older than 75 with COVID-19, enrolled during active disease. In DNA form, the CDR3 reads TGTGCCAGTAGAGCGGGTTCCTACAATGAGCAGTTCTTC. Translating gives CASRAGSYNEQFF.